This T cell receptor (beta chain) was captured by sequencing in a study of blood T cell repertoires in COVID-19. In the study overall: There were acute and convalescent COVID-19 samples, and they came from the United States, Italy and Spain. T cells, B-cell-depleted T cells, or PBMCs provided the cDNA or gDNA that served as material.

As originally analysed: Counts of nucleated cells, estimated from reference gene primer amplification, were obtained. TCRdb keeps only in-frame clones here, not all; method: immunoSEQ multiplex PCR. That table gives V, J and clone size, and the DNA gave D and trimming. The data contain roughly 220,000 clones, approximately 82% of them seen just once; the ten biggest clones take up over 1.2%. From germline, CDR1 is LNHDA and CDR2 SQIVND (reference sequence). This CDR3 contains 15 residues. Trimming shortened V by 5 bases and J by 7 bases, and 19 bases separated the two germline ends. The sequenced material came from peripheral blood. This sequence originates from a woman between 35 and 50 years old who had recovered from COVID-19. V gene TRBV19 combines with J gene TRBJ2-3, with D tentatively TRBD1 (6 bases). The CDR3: CASSDPGQFYYTQYF. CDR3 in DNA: TGTGCCAGTAGTGATCCGGGACAATTCTATTATACGCAGTATTTT.